This T cell receptor beta chain was recovered during a study of T-cell reconstitution after alpha-beta-depleted transplantation in children (dated by TCRdb to the mid-2010s). A note on the overall study: The study quantitatively tracked T-cell immune reconstitution after TCRalphabeta/CD19-depleted allogeneic hematopoietic cell transplantation in children using TCR repertoire profiling. Points the paper makes about the study in general: In some patients, the high TCRbeta diversity seen at day 60 was put down to recipient T cells and intrathymic progenitors that had survived conditioning. The frequencies of hyperexpanded clones fell over the following months, and after one year, T-cell counts and TCRbeta diversity were mostly attributed to newly produced T cells. The apparently early recovery of alphabetaT-cell counts about two months after transplant reportedly depended on only several hundred rapidly expanded clones that came from non-depleted graft cells.

The CDR3 goes from the cysteine to the phenylalanine over 12 residues. Here the CDR3 DNA is all that survives: 36 bases in frame from base 1. Between the V and J ends, shortened by 5 bases and 3 bases respectively, the junction contains 8 bases. The treatment or condition label on this specimen signifies: allogeneic hematopoietic cell transplantation with graft depleted of TCRalphabeta T cells and CD19 B cells. The children who served as transplant recipients had been given grafts of TCRalphabeta/CD19-depleted allogeneic hematopoietic cells. The library was prepared using PCR. The sequencer was an Illumina HiSeq 2500. Molecular barcoding was employed in the preparation of TCR libraries, with unique molecular identifiers being used to normalize TCRbeta repertoire quantification. The public reads were reprocessed in TCRdb via fastp at Q25 and MiXCR, keeping in-frame beta chains. Merged by CDR3 protein, the rows form single entries marked with the most common genes and DNA. The sample data list under 750,000 distinct CDR3 sequences, and 23% of these were observed just once. The ten largest clonotypes hold 14% of the sample.

This clonotype was detected a few times. Its specific antigen is unknown. This sequence is one base from a far larger clone and is likely a read error. The TCR was taken from a boy in the first two years of life who had a stem cell transplant for acute myeloid leukemia, so the T cells may come from the graft donor. The rearrangement joined TRBV12-3 or TRBV12-4 to TRBJ2-7, and TRBD1 may be the D gene, going by 6 matching bases. Sequencing was performed on PBMCs, mostly from graft donor cells, taken 360 days after TCRalphabeta/CD19-depleted stem cell transplant. Here the CDR3 is given as CASSVGGYEQYF. The DNA reads TGTGCCAGCAGTGTAGGGGGCTACGAGCAGTACTTC.